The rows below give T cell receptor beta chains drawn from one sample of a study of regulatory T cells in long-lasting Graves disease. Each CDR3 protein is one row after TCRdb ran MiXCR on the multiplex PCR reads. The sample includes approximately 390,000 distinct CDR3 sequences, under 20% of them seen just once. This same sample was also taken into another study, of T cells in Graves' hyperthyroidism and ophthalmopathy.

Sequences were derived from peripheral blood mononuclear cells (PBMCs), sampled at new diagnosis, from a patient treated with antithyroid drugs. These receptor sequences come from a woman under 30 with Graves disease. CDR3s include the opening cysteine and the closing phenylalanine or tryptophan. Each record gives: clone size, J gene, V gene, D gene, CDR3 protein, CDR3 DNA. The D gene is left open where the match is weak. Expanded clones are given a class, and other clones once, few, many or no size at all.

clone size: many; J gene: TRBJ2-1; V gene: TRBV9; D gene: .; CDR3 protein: CASSVTGAYNEQFF; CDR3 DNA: TGTGCCAGCAGCGTAACCGGCGCCTACAATGAGCAGTTCTTC
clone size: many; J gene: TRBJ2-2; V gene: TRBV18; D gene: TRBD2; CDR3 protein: CASSPPGTTIGELFF; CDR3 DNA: TGTGCCAGCTCACCACCCGGGACTACCATCGGGGAGCTGTTTTTT
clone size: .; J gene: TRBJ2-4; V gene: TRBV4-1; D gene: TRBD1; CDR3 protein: CASSPILGQGKNIQYF; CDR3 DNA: TGCGCCAGCAGCCCTATCTTGGGACAGGGGAAAAACATTCAGTACTTC
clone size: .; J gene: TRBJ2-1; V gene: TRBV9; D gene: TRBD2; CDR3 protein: CASSVEPGGSSYNEQFF; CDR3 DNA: TGTGCCAGCAGCGTAGAGCCGGGCGGGAGCTCCTACAATGAGCAGTTCTTC
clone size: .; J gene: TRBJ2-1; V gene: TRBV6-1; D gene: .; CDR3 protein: CASSYSLSIGDEQFF; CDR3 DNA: TGTGCCAGCAGCTATAGCCTCTCCATAGGCGATGAGCAGTTCTTC
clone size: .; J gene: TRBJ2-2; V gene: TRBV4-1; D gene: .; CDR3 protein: CASSRRNGQFANTGELFF; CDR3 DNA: TGCGCCAGCAGCCGGCGGAATGGACAATTCGCGAACACCGGGGAGCTGTTTTTT
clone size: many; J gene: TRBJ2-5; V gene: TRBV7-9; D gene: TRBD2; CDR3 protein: CASSGRSGGPGETQYF; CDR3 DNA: TGTGCCAGCAGCGGCCGTAGCGGGGGGCCAGGGGAGACCCAGTACTTC
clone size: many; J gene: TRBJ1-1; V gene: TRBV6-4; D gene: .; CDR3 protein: CASSDSGRAEAFF; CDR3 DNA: TGTGCCAGCAGTGACTCCGGGAGGGCTGAAGCTTTCTTT
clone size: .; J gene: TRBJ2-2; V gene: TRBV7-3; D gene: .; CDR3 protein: CASSLDRWSTGELFF; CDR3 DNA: TGTGCCAGCAGCTTAGATCGGTGGAGCACCGGGGAGCTGTTTTTT
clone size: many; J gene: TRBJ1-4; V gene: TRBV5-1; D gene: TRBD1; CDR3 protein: CASRPSGRGNEKLFF; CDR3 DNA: TGCGCCAGCAGACCCTCAGGCAGGGGGAATGAAAAACTGTTTTTT
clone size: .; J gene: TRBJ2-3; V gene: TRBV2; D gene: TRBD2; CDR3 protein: CASRGGASGGYTDTQYF; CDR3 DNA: TGTGCCAGCAGGGGCGGGGCTAGCGGGGGATACACAGATACGCAGTATTTT
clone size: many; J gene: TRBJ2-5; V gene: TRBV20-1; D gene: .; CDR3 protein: CSAPPREETQYF; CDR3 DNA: TGCAGTGCCCCACCTCGTGAGGAGACCCAGTACTTC
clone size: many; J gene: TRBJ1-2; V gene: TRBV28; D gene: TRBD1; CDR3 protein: CASSSGTGLRHGYTF; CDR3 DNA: TGTGCCAGCAGTTCCGGGACAGGGTTAAGACATGGCTACACCTTC
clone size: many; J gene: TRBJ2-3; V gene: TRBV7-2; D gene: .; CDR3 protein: CASSTPGSFPTDTQYF; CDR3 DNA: TGTGCCAGCAGCACACCGGGTAGCTTCCCCACAGATACGCAGTATTTT
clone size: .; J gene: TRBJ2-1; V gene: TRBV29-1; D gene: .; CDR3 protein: CSVVFSSTLEQFF; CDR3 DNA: TGCAGCGTTGTCTTCAGCTCTACTCTTGAGCAGTTCTTC
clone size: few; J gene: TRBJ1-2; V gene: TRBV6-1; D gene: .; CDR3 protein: CASTLERGGNYGYTF; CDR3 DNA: TGTGCCAGCACTTTGGAACGGGGGGGAAACTATGGCTACACCTTC
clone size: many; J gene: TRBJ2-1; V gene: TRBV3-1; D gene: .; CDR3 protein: CASSVGARPSNEQFF; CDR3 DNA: TGTGCCAGCTCGGTCGGGGCCCGACCCTCGAATGAGCAGTTCTTC
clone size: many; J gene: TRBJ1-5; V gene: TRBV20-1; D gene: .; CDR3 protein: CSARDQGSPKPQHF; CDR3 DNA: TGCAGTGCTAGAGATCAGGGTTCCCCTAAGCCCCAGCATTTT
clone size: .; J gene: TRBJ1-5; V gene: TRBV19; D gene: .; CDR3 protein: CASSGSGVQPQHF; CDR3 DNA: TGTGCCAGTAGCGGCTCGGGGGTACAGCCCCAGCATTTT
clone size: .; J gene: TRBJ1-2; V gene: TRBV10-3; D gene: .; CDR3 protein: CAIIPDDRINYGYTF; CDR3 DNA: TGTGCCATCATCCCGGATGACAGGATTAACTATGGCTACACCTTC
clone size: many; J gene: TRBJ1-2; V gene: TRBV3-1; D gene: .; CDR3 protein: CASSQVRGTGGYTF; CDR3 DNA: TGTGCCAGCAGCCAAGTCAGAGGGACGGGTGGCTACACCTTC
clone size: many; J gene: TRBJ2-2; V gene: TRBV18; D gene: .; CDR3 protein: CASSPGGVLGRTGELFF; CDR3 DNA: TGTGCCAGCTCACCCGGAGGAGTCTTGGGGCGCACCGGGGAGCTGTTTTTT
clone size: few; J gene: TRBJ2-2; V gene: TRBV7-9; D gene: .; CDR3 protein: CASSLRRAANTGELFF; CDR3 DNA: TGTGCCAGCAGCTTACGACGGGCAGCTAACACCGGGGAGCTGTTTTTT
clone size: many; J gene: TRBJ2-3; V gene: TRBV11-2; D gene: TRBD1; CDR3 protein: CASSWTGLRGDTQYF; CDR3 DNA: TGTGCCAGCAGCTGGACAGGCCTTCGGGGAGATACGCAGTATTTT
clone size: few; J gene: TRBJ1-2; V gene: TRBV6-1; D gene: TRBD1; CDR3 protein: CASSEAGGGAGGYTF; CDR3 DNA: TGTGCCAGCAGTGAAGCTGGAGGGGGCGCCGGTGGCTACACCTTC
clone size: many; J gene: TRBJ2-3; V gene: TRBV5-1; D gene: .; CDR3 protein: CASSLRAADTQYF; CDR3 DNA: TGTGCCAGCAGCTTAAGGGCAGCAGATACGCAGTATTTT
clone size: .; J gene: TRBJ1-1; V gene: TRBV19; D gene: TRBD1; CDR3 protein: CASSIRTGSNTEAFF; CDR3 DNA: TGTGCCAGTAGTATCCGGACAGGGAGTAACACTGAAGCTTTCTTT
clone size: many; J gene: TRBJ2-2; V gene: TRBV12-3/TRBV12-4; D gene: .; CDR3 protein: CASRSRDTGELFF; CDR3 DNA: TGTGCCAGCAGGAGTCGAGACACCGGGGAGCTGTTTTTT
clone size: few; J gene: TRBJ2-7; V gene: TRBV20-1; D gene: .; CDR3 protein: CSASGNGYEQYF; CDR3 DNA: TGCAGTGCTAGCGGGAATGGCTACGAGCAGTACTTC
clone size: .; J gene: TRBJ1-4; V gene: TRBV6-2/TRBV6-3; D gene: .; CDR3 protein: CASSLRDTNEKLFF; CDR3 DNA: TGTGCCAGCAGTTTACGGGACACGAATGAAAAACTGTTTTTT
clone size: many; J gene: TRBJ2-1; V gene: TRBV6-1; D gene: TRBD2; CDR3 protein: CASKGTGLAGGLGRNEQFF; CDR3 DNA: TGTGCCAGCAAGGGAACCGGACTAGCGGGAGGCTTGGGGCGAAATGAGCAGTTCTTC
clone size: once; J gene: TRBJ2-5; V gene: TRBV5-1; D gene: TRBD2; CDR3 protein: CASSLESGGDSGKSQYF; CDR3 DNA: TGCGCCAGCAGCTTGGAAAGCGGGGGGGACTCGGGAAAGTCCCAGTACTTC
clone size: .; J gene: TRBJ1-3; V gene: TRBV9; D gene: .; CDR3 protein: CASSVNDFSGNTIYF; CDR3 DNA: TGTGCCAGCAGCGTCAACGATTTCTCTGGAAACACCATATATTTT
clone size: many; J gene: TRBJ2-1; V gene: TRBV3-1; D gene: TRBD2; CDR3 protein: CASSPPGGGFNEQFF; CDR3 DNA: TGTGCCAGCAGCCCCCCGGGGGGTGGGTTCAATGAGCAGTTCTTC
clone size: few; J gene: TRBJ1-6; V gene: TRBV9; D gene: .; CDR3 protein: CASSAPTGNNSPLHF; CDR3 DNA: TGTGCCAGCAGCGCGCCGACAGGAAATAATTCACCCCTCCACTTT
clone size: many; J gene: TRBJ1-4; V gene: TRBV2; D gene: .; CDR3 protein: CASSEDGGGEKLFF; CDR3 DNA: TGTGCCAGCAGTGAAGACGGGGGGGGTGAAAAACTGTTTTTT